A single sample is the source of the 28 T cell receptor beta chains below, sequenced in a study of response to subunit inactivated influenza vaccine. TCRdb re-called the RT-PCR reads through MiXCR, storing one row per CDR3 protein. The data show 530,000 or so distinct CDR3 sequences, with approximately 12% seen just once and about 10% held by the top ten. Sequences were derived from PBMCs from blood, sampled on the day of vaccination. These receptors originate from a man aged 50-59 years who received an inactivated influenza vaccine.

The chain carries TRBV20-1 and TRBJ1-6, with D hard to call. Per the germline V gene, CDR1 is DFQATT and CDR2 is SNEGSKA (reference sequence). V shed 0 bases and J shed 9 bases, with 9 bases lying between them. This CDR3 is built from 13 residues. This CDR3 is CSAREIAGSPLHF. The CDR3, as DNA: TGCAGTGCTAGAGAAATAGCAGGTTCACCCCTCCACTTT.

CDR3 DNA: TGTGCCAGCAGCCTCAACCAACAGTATACGCAGTATTTT. Protein sequence: CASSLNQQYTQYF. The V gene is TRBV5-6, the J gene TRBJ2-3; no reliable D call. Trimming pared 4 bases from V and 7 bases from J, leaving 13 bases between. The V gene's germline CDR1 is SGHDT and CDR2 YYEEEE. CDR3 length: 13 residues.

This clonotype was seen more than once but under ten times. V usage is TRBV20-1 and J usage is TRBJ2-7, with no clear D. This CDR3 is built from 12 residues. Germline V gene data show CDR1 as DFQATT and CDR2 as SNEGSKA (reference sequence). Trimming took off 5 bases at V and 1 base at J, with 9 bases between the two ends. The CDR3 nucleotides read TGCAGTGCTGGCGACTTGTCCTACGAGCAGTACTTC. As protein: CSAGDLSYEQYF.

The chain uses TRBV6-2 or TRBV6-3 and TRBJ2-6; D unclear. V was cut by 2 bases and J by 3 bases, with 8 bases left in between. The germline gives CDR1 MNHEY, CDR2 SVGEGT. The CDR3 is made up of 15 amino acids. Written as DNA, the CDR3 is TGTGCCAGCAGTTACCCCATGGATGGGGCCAACGTCCTGACTTTC. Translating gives CASSYPMDGANVLTF.

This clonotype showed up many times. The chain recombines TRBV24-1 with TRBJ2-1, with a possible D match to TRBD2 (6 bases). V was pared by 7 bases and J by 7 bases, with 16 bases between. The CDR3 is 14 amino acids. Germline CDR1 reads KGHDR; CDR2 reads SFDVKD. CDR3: CATSRGTLLNEQFF. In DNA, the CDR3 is TGTGCCACCAGCCGCGGGACTCTTCTTAATGAGCAGTTCTTC.

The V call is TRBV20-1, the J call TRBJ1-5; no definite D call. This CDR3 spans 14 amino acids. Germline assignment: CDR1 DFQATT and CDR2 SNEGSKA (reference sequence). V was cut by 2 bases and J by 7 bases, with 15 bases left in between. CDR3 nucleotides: TGCAGTGCTAGACCCCGCGGGAGCGGACAGCCCCAGCATTTT. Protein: CSARPRGSGQPQHF.

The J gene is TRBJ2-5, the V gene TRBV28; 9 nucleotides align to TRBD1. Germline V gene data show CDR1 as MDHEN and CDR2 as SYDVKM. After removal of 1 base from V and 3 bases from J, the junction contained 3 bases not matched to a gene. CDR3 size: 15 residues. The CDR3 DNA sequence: TGTGCCAGCAGTTTATTCGGGACAGGGAAAGAGACCCAGTACTTC. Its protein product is CASSLFGTGKETQYF. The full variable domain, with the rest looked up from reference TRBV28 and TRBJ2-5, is DVKVTQSSRYLVKRTGEKVFLECVQDMDHENMFWYRQDPGLGLRLIYFSYDVKMKEKGDIPEGYSVSREKKERFSLILESASTNQTSMYLCASSLFGTGKETQYFGPGTRLLVL.

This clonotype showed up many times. The CDR3: CASSLGYRSNQPQHF. The CDR3 bases are TGTGCCAGCAGCTTAGGGTACAGGTCCAATCAGCCCCAGCATTTT. The gene calls are TRBV7-2 and TRBJ1-5, with a weak D call TRBD1 (5 bases). The CDR3 is 15 residues long. The V end was cut by 1 base, the J end by 3 bases, with 10 bases between. The germline gives CDR1 SGHTA, CDR2 FQGNSA.

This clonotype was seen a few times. The CDR3 protein is CASKRLAGTYNEQFF. CDR3 in DNA: TGTGCCAGCAAACGACTAGCGGGAACCTACAATGAGCAGTTCTTC. The chain carries TRBV2 and TRBJ2-1; TRBD2 matches at 11 bases. This CDR3 region has 15 residues. The germline CDR1 and CDR2 sequences are SNHLY and FYNNEI. V lost 7 bases and J lost 2; bases outside the gene matches: 4.

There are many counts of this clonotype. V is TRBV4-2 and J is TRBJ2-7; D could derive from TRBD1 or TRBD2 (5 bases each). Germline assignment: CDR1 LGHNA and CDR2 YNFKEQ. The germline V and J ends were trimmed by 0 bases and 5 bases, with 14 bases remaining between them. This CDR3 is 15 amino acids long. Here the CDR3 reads CASSQEGDPSDEQYF. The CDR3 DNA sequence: TGTGCCAGCAGCCAAGAAGGGGACCCGAGCGACGAGCAGTACTTC.

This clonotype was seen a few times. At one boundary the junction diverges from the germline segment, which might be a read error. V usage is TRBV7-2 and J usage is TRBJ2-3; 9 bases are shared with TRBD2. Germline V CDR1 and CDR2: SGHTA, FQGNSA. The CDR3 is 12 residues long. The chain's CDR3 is CASSLDSGGRVF. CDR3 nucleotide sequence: TGTGCCAGCAGCTTAGATAGCGGGGGCCGGGTTTTT.

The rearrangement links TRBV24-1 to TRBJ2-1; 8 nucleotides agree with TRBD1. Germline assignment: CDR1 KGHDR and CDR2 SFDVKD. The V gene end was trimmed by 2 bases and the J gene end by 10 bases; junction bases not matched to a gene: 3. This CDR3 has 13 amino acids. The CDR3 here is CATSDSTGDEQFF. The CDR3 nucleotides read TGTGCCACCAGTGATTCGACAGGGGACGAGCAGTTCTTC.

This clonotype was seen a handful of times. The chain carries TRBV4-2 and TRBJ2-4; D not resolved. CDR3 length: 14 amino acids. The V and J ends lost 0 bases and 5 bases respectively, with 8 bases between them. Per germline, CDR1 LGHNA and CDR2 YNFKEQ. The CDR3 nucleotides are TGTGCCAGCAGCCAAGAATTAGGGCAAAACATTCAGTACTTC. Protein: CASSQELGQNIQYF.

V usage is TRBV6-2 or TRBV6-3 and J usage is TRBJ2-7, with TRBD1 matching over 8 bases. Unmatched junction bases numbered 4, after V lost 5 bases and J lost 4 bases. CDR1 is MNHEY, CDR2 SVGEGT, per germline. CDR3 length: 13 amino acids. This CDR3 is CASSEWDRYEQYF. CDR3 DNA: TGTGCCAGCAGTGAGTGGGACAGGTACGAGCAGTACTTC.

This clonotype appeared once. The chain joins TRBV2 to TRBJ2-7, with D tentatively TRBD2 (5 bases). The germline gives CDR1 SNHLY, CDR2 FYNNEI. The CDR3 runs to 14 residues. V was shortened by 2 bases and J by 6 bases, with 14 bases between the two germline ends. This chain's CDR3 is CASSELPIGVEQYF. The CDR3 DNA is TGTGCCAGCAGTGAACTACCTATCGGGGTCGAGCAGTACTTC.

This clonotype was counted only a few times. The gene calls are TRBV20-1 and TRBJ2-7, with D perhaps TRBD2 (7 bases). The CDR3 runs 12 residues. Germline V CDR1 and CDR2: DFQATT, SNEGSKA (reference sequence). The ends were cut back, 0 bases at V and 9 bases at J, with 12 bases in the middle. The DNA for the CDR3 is TGCAGTGCTAGAGATTTGGGGGGGCTGCAGTACTTC. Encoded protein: CSARDLGGLQYF.

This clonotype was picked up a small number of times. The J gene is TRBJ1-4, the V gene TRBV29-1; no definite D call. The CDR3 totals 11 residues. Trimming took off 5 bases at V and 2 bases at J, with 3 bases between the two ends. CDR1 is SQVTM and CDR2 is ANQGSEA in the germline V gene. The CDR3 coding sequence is TGCAGCGTTTTCACTAATGAAAAACTGTTTTTT. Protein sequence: CSVFTNEKLFF.

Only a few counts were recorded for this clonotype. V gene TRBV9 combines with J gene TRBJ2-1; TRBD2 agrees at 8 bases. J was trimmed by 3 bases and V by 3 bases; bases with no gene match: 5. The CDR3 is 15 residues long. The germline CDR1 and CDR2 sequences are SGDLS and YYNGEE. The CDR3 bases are TGTGCCAGCAGCGCCCCCGGGACTAGCTACAATGAGCAGTTCTTC. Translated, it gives CASSAPGTSYNEQFF. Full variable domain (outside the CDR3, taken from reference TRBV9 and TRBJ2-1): DSGVTQTPKHLITATGQRVTLRCSPRSGDLSVYWYQQSLDQGLQFLIQYYNGEERAKGNILERFSAQQFPDLHSELNLSSLELGDSALYFCASSAPGTSYNEQFFGPGTRLTVL.

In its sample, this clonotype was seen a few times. The chain's CDR3 is CASSSPRGTSVWETQYF. The CDR3 DNA reads TGCGCCAGCAGCTCGCCCCGTGGGACTAGCGTTTGGGAGACCCAGTACTTC. The rearrangement joins TRBV4-3 to TRBJ2-5, with 10 bases aligning to TRBD2. This CDR3 has 17 amino acids. V shed 5 bases, J shed 5 bases, and the junction held 14 bases outside the gene matches. CDR1 and CDR2 from the germline V gene are LGHNA and YSLEER.

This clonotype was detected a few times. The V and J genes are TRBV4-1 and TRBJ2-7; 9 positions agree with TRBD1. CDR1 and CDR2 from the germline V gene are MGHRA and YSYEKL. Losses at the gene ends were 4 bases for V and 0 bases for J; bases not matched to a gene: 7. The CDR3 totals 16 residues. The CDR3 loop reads CASSRIGQGSSYEQYF. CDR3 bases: TGCGCCAGCAGCCGCATCGGACAGGGGAGCTCCTACGAGCAGTACTTC.

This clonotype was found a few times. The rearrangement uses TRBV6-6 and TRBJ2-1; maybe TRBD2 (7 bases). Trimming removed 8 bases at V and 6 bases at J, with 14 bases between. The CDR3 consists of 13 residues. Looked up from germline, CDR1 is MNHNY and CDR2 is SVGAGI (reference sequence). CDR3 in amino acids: CASAGGPGNEQFF. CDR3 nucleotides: TGTGCCAGCGCCGGGGGGCCTGGCAATGAGCAGTTCTTC.

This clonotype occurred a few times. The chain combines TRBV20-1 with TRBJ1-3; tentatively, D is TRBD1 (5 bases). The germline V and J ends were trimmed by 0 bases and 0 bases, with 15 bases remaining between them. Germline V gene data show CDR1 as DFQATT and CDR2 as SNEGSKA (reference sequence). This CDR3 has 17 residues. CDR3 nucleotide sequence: TGCAGTGCTAGAGATCAGCCGGGACGGAACTCTGGAAACACCATATATTTT. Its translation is CSARDQPGRNSGNTIYF.

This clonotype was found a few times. The chain's CDR3 is CASSVSPEGNYNEQFF. In DNA, the CDR3 is TGTGCCAGCAGCGTAAGTCCGGAGGGGAACTACAATGAGCAGTTCTTC. This sequence joins TRBV9 and TRBJ2-1; a possible D gene is TRBD2 (6 bases). In germline, CDR1 is SGDLS, CDR2 YYNGEE. V lost 1 base and J 3 bases, leaving 14 bases between the germline ends. The length of the CDR3 is 16 residues.

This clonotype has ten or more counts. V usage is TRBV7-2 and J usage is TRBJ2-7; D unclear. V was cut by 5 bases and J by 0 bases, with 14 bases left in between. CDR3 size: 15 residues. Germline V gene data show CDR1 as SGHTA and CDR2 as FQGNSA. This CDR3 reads CASSPRPGDSYEQYF. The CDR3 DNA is TGTGCCAGCAGCCCTAGGCCCGGTGACTCCTACGAGCAGTACTTC.

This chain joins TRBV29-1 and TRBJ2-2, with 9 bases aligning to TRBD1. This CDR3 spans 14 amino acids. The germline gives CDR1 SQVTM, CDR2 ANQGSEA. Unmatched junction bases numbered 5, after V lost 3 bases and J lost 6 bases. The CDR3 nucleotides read TGCAGCGTTGACTTCGGACAGGGGCCCGGGGAGCTGTTTTTT. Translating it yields CSVDFGQGPGELFF.

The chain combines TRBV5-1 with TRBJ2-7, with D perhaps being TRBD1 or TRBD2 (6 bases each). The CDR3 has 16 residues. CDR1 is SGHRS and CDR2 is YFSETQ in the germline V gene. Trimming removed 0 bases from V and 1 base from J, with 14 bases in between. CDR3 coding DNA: TGCGCCAGCAGCTTGGCGGGGGCAGGGGTTTCCTACGAGCAGTACTTC. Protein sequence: CASSLAGAGVSYEQYF.

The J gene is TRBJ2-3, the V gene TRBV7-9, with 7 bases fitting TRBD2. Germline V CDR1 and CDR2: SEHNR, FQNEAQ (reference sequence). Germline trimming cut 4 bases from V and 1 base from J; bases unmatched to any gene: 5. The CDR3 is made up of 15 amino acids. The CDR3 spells CASSWTRGRTDTQYF. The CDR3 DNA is TGTGCCAGCAGCTGGACTAGGGGTCGCACAGATACGCAGTATTTT.

The CDR3 DNA is TGTGCCAGCAGCGTAGGGCAGGGGAGTCATCAGCCCCAGCATTTT. Residues: CASSVGQGSHQPQHF. This chain uses TRBV9 with TRBJ1-5; tentatively, D is TRBD1 (6 bases). The CDR3 runs to 15 residues. CDR1 SGDLS and CDR2 YYNGEE come from the germline V gene. Trimming pared 0 bases from V and 5 bases from J, leaving 12 bases between.